This T cell receptor (beta chain) was sequenced in a study of response to subunit inactivated influenza vaccine. General study points: Seasonal influenza vaccination, on each occasion, was suggested by the authors to recruit few new T cells.

The CDR3 covers 14 residues. V lost 3 bases to trimming and J lost 5 bases; unmatched junction nucleotides: 1. TCRdb re-derived calls from the RT-PCR reads in MiXCR, one entry per CDR3 protein. Altogether about 530,000 distinct CDR3 sequences are present, 10% to 15% being singletons, with the ten largest covering roughly 14%. This clonotype was seen at least ten times. The antigen is unknown. This TCR was sampled from a man aged 50-59 years who received an inactivated influenza vaccine. This chain links TRBV12-3 or TRBV12-4 with TRBJ2-1; 10 bases map to TRBD2. The sample in question was PBMCs from blood, obtained more than 35 days after vaccination. CDR3 DNA: TGTGCCAGCAGTTTTCTAGCGGGGGACAATGAGCAGTTCTTC. It codes for CASSFLAGDNEQFF.